These 5 T cell receptor beta chains originate from one sample sequenced in a study of blood T cell repertoires in COVID-19. Clones were sequenced by immunoSEQ multiplex PCR, and TCRdb holds only the in-frame ones, with some missing. Of roughly 220,000 clones in the sample, about 86% were seen once. The sequenced sample consisted of PBMCs or T cells enriched from blood (not recorded which). The receptors derive from a woman between 35 and 50 years old with acute COVID-19.

The gene calls are TRBV19 and TRBJ2-2; weak D call: TRBD2 (7 bases). The V and J ends lost 7 bases and 3 bases respectively, with 18 bases between them. Per germline, CDR1 LNHDA and CDR2 SQIVND (reference sequence). There are 16 residues in the CDR3. CDR3 sequence reads: CASTVVWGGDTGELFF. The CDR3 DNA sequence: TGTGCCAGTACCGTCGTTTGGGGGGGCGACACCGGGGAGCTGTTTTTT.

This chain uses TRBV7-2 with TRBJ1-5; D is unresolved. The V gene's germline CDR1 is SGHTA and CDR2 FQGNSA. V was cut by 4 bases and J by 0 bases, with 13 bases left in between. The CDR3 consists of 16 residues. CDR3 residues: CASSSGGSDSNQPQHF. The CDR3 DNA is TGTGCCAGCAGCTCCGGAGGCTCAGATAGCAATCAGCCCCAGCATTTT.

The chain joins TRBV3-1 (or the pseudogene TRBV3-2) to TRBJ1-2; D call uncertain. Trimming pared 0 bases from V and 8 bases from J, leaving 13 bases between. The CDR3 extends over 14 amino acids. Germline V lookup: CDR1 LGHDT, CDR2 YNNKEL (reference sequence). In DNA, the CDR3 is TGTGCCAGCAGCCAAGAGAGGAGAGGGAACGGCTACACCTTC. This encodes CASSQERRGNGYTF.

The CDR3 spells CASSSYGTDEKLFF. In DNA form, the CDR3 reads TGTGCCAGCAGTTCTTACGGGACAGATGAAAAACTGTTTTTT. The chain couples TRBV27 to TRBJ1-4; 7 bases line up with TRBD1. This CDR3 has 14 amino acids. V lost 4 bases and J lost 6; bases outside the gene matches: 5. Germline loops: CDR1 MNHEY, CDR2 SMNVEV (reference sequence).

J is TRBJ1-5 and V is TRBV19, with a possible D match to TRBD1 (6 bases). Per the germline V gene, CDR1 is LNHDA and CDR2 is SQIVND (reference sequence). Trimming removed 5 bases from V and 7 bases from J, with 15 bases in between. The CDR3 spans 14 residues. CDR3 sequence reads: CASSFGGSKQPQHF. CDR3 sequence (DNA): TGTGCCAGTAGTTTTGGGGGCTCTAAACAGCCCCAGCATTTT. Variable domain in full (rest from reference TRBV19 and TRBJ1-5): DGGITQSPKYLFRKEGQNVTLSCEQNLNHDAMYWYRQDPGQGLRLIYYSQIVNDFQKGDIAEGYSVSREKKESFPLTVTSAQKNPTAFYLCASSFGGSKQPQHFGDGTRLSIL.